This T cell receptor (beta chain) was recorded in a study of OX40 agonist ivuxolimab in advanced cancers. Looking at the study overall: Administration of intravenous ivuxolimab to patients occurred every 2 weeks at 0.01 to 10 mg/kg. Mean age approximately 59 years, range about 20 to 79; 82.7% male.

Profiled with immunoSEQ multiplex PCR; TCRdb holds only in-frame clones, not every one. Counted here are about 34,000 clones, 80% to 85% occurring once; the ten biggest clones make up roughly 2.7%. Per the germline V gene, CDR1 is SGHTA and CDR2 is FQGNSA. This CDR3 is 15 amino acids long. V was clipped by 4 bases and J by 3 bases; unmatched bases: 7. Remarks on this clone: Its cognate antigen is unknown.

The study, taken as a whole, reports: Relative to CD4+ cells, CD8+ T cells on average had more expanded clones.

Exclusion of a patient followed from autoimmune disease history or systemic immunosuppression. The sequence came from an adult with an advanced solid tumor such as melanoma, head and neck, liver or kidney cancer. This specimen was CD4+ or CD8+ T cells sorted from blood, taken in a trial of the OX40 agonist ivuxolimab. V is TRBV7-2 and J is TRBJ2-7, with 9 bases identical to TRBD1. Here the CDR3 reads CASSSDPGQGYEQYF. DNA of the CDR3: TGTGCCAGCAGCTCTGACCCGGGACAGGGCTACGAGCAGTACTTC. The whole variable domain, remainder taken from reference TRBV7-2 and TRBJ2-7, is GAGVSQSPSNKVTEKGKDVELRCDPISGHTALYWYRQSLGQGLEFLIYFQGNSAPDKSGLPSDRFSAERTGGSVSTLTIQRTQQEDSAVYLCASSSDPGQGYEQYFGPGTRLTVT.